This T cell receptor (beta chain) was documented in a study of spatial heterogeneity in lung cancer. General study results and limits: Counts that tracked tumor mutation counts were those of expanded intratumoral alpha and beta TCRs.

V lost 3 bases, J lost 0 bases, and 6 bases stayed unmatched. This CDR3 has 16 amino acids. From the 5' RACE reads, TCRdb called clonotypes with MiXCR, one entry per CDR3 protein. The repertoire has around 7,900 distinct CDR3 sequences, 11% to 15% of them found once; the top ten carry approximately 8.1%. The sample holds many counts of this clonotype. What it binds is not known. The library was designed around alpha chains, so this beta chain is a stray read whose abundance carries little weight. Time point denoted: sample taken at primary tumor resection. The chain carries TRBV12-3 or TRBV12-4 and TRBJ2-3, with 7 bases matching TRBD2. The TCR originated in a female donor with early-stage non-small cell lung cancer. Sample: lung tumor tissue, taken at surgery. The CDR3 sequence: CASSLTGGSSTDTQYF. The CDR3 DNA is TGTGCCAGCAGTTTGACGGGGGGTTCTAGCACAGATACGCAGTATTTT.